The sequence of this TCR beta chain was determined in a study of OX40 agonist ivuxolimab in advanced cancers. Some clones are missing from TCRdb's copy, which holds only in-frame ones; the method was immunoSEQ multiplex PCR. This table holds approximately 10,000 clones, approximately 80% found once. CDR1 and CDR2 from the germline V gene are MNHNS and SASEGT. The CDR3 loop spans 15 amino acids. Trimming removed 4 bases at V and 4 bases at J, with 14 bases between. Findings and caveats of the study: Near-lowest levels of clonal expansion characterized partial responders at 0.1-3.0 mg/kg. Antigen specificity was not determined for the expanded peripheral T cells.

The cohort excluded patients with autoimmune disease history or systemic immunosuppression. On this clone: Its antigen is unidentified.

The rearrangement joins TRBV6-1 to TRBJ2-1, with D possibly matching TRBD1 (5 bases). The source of this sequence is an adult with an advanced solid tumor such as melanoma, head and neck, liver or kidney cancer. The sample in question was CD4+ or CD8+ T cells sorted from blood, obtained in a trial of the OX40 agonist ivuxolimab. The CDR3, as DNA: TGTGCCAGCAGTGTCGTGGGGCCTACGTACAATGAGCAGTTCTTC. The encoded protein is CASSVVGPTYNEQFF.